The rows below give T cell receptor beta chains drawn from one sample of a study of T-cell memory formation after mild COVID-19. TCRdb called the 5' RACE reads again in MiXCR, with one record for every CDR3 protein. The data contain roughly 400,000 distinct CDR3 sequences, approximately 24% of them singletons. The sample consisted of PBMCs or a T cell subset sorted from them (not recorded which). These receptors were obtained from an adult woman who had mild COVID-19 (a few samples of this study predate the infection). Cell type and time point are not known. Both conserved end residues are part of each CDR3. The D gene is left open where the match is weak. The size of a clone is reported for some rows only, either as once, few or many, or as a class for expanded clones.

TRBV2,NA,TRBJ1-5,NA,CASDLLGAGSQPQHF,TGTGCCAGCGACTTGCTAGGGGCGGGAAGTCAGCCCCAGCATTTT
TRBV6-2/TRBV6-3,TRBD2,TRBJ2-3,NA,CASRPPSGRAVDTQYF,TGTGCCAGCAGACCCCCTAGCGGGAGGGCCGTAGATACGCAGTATTTT
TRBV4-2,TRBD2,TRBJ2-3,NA,CASSQDAGLAGVADTQYF,TGTGCCAGCAGCCAAGATGCCGGACTAGCGGGGGTGGCAGATACGCAGTATTTT
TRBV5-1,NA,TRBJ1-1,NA,CASSAITTGNTEAFF,TGCGCCAGCAGCGCCATTACAACAGGAAACACTGAAGCTTTCTTT
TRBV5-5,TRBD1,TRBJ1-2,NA,CASSLGTGYSTF,TGTGCCAGCAGCTTGGGGACAGGTTATAGCACCTTC
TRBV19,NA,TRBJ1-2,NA,CASSVRDSYGYTF,TGTGCCAGTAGTGTCCGGGACTCCTATGGCTACACCTTC
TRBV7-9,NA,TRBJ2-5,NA,CASSLVVLPEETQYF,TGTGCCAGCAGCTTAGTTGTACTACCGGAAGAGACCCAGTACTTC
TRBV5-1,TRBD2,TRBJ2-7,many,CASSLEALAGGSYEQYF,TGCGCCAGCAGCTTGGAAGCGCTAGCGGGAGGGTCCTACGAGCAGTACTTC
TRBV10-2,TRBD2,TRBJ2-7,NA,CASSELTPGLVLEQYF,TGCGCCAGCAGTGAGTTGACGCCGGGACTAGTCCTCGAGCAGTACTTC
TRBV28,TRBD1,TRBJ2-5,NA,CASSPADRHQETQYF,TGTGCCAGCTCTCCGGCGGACAGGCACCAAGAGACCCAGTACTTC
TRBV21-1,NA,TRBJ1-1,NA,CASSKRDRPNTEAFF,TGTGCCAGCAGCAAACGGGACAGGCCGAACACTGAAGCTTTCTTT
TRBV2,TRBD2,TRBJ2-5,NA,CASNQAEVGGDQETQYF,TGTGCCAGCAACCAAGCCGAAGTGGGGGGGGACCAAGAGACCCAGTACTTC
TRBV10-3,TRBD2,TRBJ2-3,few,CATAGGGPSTDTQYF,TGTGCCACGGCTGGCGGGGGGCCTAGCACAGATACGCAGTATTTT
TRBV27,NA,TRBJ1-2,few,CASSQRPWDGNYGYTF,TGTGCCAGCAGCCAACGACCTTGGGACGGTAACTATGGCTACACCTTC
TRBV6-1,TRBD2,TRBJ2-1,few,CASSEILAGYNEQFF,TGTGCCAGCAGTGAAATCCTAGCGGGGTACAATGAGCAGTTCTTC
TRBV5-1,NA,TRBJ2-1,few,CASSLIGADNEQFF,TGCGCCAGCAGCTTGATCGGGGCAGACAATGAGCAGTTCTTC
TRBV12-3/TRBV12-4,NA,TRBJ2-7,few,CASSFMWGASYEQYF,TGTGCCAGCAGTTTTATGTGGGGAGCATCCTACGAGCAGTACTTC
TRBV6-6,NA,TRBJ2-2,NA,CASSYGPNTGELFF,TGTGCCAGCAGTTACGGACCGAACACCGGGGAGCTGTTTTTT
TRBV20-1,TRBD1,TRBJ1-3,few,CSARELGQGSSGNTIYF,TGCAGTGCTAGAGAGCTGGGACAGGGGAGCTCTGGAAACACCATATATTTT
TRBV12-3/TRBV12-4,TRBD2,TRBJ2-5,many,CASSPGRASGNQETQYF,TGTGCCAGCAGCCCCGGGAGGGCTAGCGGGAACCAAGAGACCCAGTACTTC
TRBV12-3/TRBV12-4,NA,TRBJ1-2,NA,CASSSQARGNYGYTF,TGTGCCAGCAGTTCGCAGGCTAGGGGTAACTATGGCTACACCTTC
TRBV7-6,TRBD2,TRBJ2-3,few,CASSLEIVTSGREGTDTQYF,TGTGCCAGCAGCTTAGAGATTGTGACTAGCGGGAGAGAGGGCACAGATACGCAGTATTTT
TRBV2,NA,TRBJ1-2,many,CASSEPTYGYTF,TGTGCCAGCAGTGAACCTACCTATGGCTACACCTTC
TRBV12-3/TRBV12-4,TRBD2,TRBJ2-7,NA,CASGRAYEQYF,TGTGCCAGCGGGAGGGCCTACGAGCAGTACTTC
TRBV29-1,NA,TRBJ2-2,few,CSGFWGELFF,TGCAGCGGATTTTGGGGGGAGCTGTTTTTT
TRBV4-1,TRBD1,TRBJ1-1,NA,CASSQDTGTGLSEAFF,TGCGCCAGCAGCCAAGATACGGGGACAGGGCTATCTGAAGCTTTCTTT
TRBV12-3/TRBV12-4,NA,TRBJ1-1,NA,CASSLEAGVNTEAFF,TGTGCCAGCAGTTTAGAGGCAGGGGTGAACACTGAAGCTTTCTTT
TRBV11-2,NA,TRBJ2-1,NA,CASSFNRRGYNEQFF,TGTGCCAGCAGCTTCAACCGGCGGGGCTACAATGAGCAGTTCTTC
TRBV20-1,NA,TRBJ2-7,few,CSARLSGLVGEQYF,TGCAGTGCTAGATTAAGTGGGCTAGTGGGCGAGCAGTACTTC
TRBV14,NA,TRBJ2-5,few,CASSQVGGEETQYF,TGTGCCAGCAGCCAAGTAGGGGGTGAAGAGACCCAGTACTTC
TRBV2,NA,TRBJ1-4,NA,CASNFAPIGEKLFF,TGTGCCAGCAATTTCGCCCCTATCGGTGAAAAACTGTTTTTT
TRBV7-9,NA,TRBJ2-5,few,CASSRIITGTIIQETQYF,TGTGCCAGCAGTCGAATAATTACCGGGACAATTATCCAAGAGACCCAGTACTTC
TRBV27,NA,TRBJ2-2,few,CASSFWEKSGELFF,TGTGCCAGCAGTTTTTGGGAGAAATCAGGGGAGCTGTTTTTT
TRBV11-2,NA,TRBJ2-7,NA,CASSFTQSSYEQYF,TGTGCCAGCAGCTTCACCCAGAGCTCCTACGAGCAGTACTTC
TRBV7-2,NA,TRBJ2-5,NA,CASQEGAQETQYF,TGTGCCAGCCAGGAGGGGGCCCAAGAGACCCAGTACTTC
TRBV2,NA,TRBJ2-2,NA,CASSALGELFF,TGTGCCAGCAGCGCCCTGGGGGAGCTGTTTTTT
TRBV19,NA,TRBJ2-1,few,CASSIQDYEYNEQFF,TGTGCCAGTAGTATACAGGATTACGAGTACAATGAGCAGTTCTTC
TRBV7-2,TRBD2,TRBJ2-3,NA,CASSSLAGAGDTQYF,TGTGCCAGCAGCTCACTAGCGGGGGCCGGAGATACGCAGTATTTT
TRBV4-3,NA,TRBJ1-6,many,CASSQDLAANSPLHF,TGCGCCAGCAGCCAAGATCTCGCCGCAAATTCACCCCTCCACTTT
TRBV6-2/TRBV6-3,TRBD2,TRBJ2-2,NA,CASSHRLAGGLVNTGELFF,TGTGCCAGCAGCCACCGCCTAGCGGGAGGCCTAGTGAACACCGGGGAGCTGTTTTTT
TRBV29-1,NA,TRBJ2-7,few,CSAEGGQTYEQYF,TGCAGCGCCGAAGGGGGACAAACCTACGAGCAGTACTTC
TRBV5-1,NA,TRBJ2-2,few,CASSLIKGGPYTGELFF,TGCGCCAGCAGCTTGATCAAGGGGGGTCCCTACACCGGGGAGCTGTTTTTT
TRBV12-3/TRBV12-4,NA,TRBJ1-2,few,CASSLARGDGYTF,TGTGCCAGCAGTTTAGCCAGGGGTGATGGCTACACCTTC
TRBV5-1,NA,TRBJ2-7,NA,CASSVRDRKYF,TGCGCCAGCAGTGTCAGAGATAGGAAGTACTTC
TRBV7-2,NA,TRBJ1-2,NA,CASSVRQSTNYGYTF,TGTGCCAGCAGCGTAAGACAGAGCACTAACTATGGCTACACCTTC
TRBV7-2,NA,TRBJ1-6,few,CASSLSTSGISPLHF,TGTGCCAGCAGCTTAAGTACGTCTGGGATTTCACCCCTCCACTTT
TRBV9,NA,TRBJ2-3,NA,CASSSLGGTSTDTQYF,TGTGCCAGCAGCTCCCTGGGAGGTACTAGCACAGATACGCAGTATTTT
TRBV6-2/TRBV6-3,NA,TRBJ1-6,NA,CASRAIDSGLNSPLHF,TGTGCCAGCCGGGCGATCGACAGTGGGTTGAATTCACCCCTCCACTTT
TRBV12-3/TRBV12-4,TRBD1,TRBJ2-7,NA,CASSPRQGGEQYF,TGTGCCAGCAGTCCGCGACAGGGGGGCGAGCAGTACTTC
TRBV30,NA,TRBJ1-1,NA,CAWSVSYGQAFF,TGTGCCTGGAGTGTTTCGTATGGACAGGCTTTCTTT
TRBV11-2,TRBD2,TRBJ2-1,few,CASSLFGGSGEQFF,TGTGCCAGCAGCTTATTCGGCGGGAGCGGTGAGCAGTTCTTC